This paragraph covers one T cell receptor (beta chain) sequence. Its antigen remains undetermined. Base qualities are missing; no much larger clone stands one base away. The data belong to a study of shared clonotypes between healthy human individuals (dated by TCRdb to 2018 to 2020). Study-level background: A couple of women and a few men aged 18 to 49 years were included in the cohort. For each donor, CD4 naive and CD4 memory were each run on three plates, CD8 naive on two plates, and CD8 memory on one plate. To estimate repertoire size and how much clonotypes are shared between individuals, the study performed deep sequencing of blood TCR repertoires from roughly five healthy adults. To increase sequencing depth and limit assay-specific biases, different laboratories used diverse techniques to prepare libraries and sequence TCR repertoires. Per donor, leukapheresis produced somewhere between about 0.85 and 10 billion PBMCs.

The donors were healthy, HIV-negative adults who had no recently reported acute infections or vaccinations. Only Caucasian adults living in Nashville, Tennessee, USA were represented among the donors. CD4+ T cells were enriched through magnetic negative selection, after which naive cells were positively selected on CD45RA and the remaining negative fraction served as the memory subset. After blood collection by leukapheresis, PBMCs were isolated using Ficoll-Histopaque density gradient centrifugation and then cryopreserved in the vapor phase of liquid nitrogen. Analytical flow cytometry was used to check the purity and quantity of each magnetically sorted T cell population. Genomic DNA was isolated from each sorted fraction and quantified by UV absorbance on a Nanodrop 2000c. The cysteine opens and the phenylalanine closes a CDR3 of 15 amino acids. Only CDR3 DNA remains: 45 bases, in frame from the first base. Trimmed from V: 4 bases; trimmed from J: 4 bases; junction bases lacking a gene match: 7. The germline V gene yields SGHAT for CDR1 and FQNNGV for CDR2.

Findings and caveats that apply to the study as a whole: Naive subsets generally had larger estimated clonotype richness than memory subsets did. Rarefaction of sorted-subset datasets indicated incomplete sequencing despite the large sequencing depth. Compared with non-shared clonotypes, the clonotypes found in all four sorted-subset donors had higher generation probabilities. Based on pairwise subsampling, the degree of clonotype sharing among donors was expected to be affected by sequencing depth. Only blood was sampled, and tissue TCR repertoires likely differ from those in blood. Because the study included only a small number of donors, the genetic and exposure-history diversity represented was limited. Roughly 5% of naive CD4, 3.5% of naive CD8, around 2.3% of memory CD4, and approximately 0.39% of memory CD8 clonotypes were shared across a few donors.

Using the deep immunoSEQ assay, TCR CDR3 regions were amplified from genomic DNA by multiplex PCR. Extracted genomic DNA from each cell subset was distributed evenly across all wells of several immunoSEQ 96-well plates, and each plate was treated as a replicate. For sorted subsets, 200 to 250 ng of genomic DNA, equivalent to some 33,000 T cell genomes, went into each replicate PCR. Purified libraries were measured with a Qubit 3.0 fluorometer, size-checked on a Bioanalyzer 2100, and measured again with the KAPA Library Quantification kit. Each immunoSEQ 96-well plate was sequenced on its own single-read 150-cycle Illumina NextSeq 550 flow cell. Per the authors' processing: Because the immunoSEQ output included only junctional sequences and no quality scores, the filtering could not be the same as the filtering used for full-length reads. Sequences were annotated with PyIR, a Python wrapper for IgBLAST v1.9, using IMGT germline references to assign V/J genes and CDR3. Reads were removed for weak V/J assignments (E-value above 1e-6), missing CDR3, stop codons, out-of-frame junctions, or ambiguous translated residues. A V3J clonotype was defined by an identical inferred V gene, J gene, and CDR3 amino acid sequence. To compute the percentage overlap between repertoires, the number of shared unique clonotypes was divided by the size of the smaller repertoire. Repertoire richness was assessed with RTK rarefaction, the Chao1 estimator, and Recon v2.1 estimates of unobserved clonotypes. OLGA was used to compute generation probabilities for all TCRbeta clonotypes that the gDNA method yielded from a few donors. As stored in TCRdb, this immuneACCESS dataset retains in-frame rearrangements with V and J assigned. A fraction of the clones does not appear; measured against another copy, unresolved V genes explain less than half of the discrepancy, and the remainder lacks a known reason. The DNA gave D and trimming, while V, J and clone size come from that table. The sample table holds about 1.5 million clones, of which 95% to 97% were seen once. The ten largest clones capture roughly 1.2% of the sample.

The V and J genes are TRBV11-2 and TRBJ2-1, with 7 middle bases fitting TRBD1. Input material: naive CD4+ T cells sorted from blood. The cell subset or site label, as the study defines it: CD45RA+ positively selected. The clonotype was recovered from a man in his thirties or forties in good health. The DNA reads TGTGCCAGCAGCTACCAGACAGGGCCGTACAATGAGCAGTTCTTC. It translates to CASSYQTGPYNEQFF.